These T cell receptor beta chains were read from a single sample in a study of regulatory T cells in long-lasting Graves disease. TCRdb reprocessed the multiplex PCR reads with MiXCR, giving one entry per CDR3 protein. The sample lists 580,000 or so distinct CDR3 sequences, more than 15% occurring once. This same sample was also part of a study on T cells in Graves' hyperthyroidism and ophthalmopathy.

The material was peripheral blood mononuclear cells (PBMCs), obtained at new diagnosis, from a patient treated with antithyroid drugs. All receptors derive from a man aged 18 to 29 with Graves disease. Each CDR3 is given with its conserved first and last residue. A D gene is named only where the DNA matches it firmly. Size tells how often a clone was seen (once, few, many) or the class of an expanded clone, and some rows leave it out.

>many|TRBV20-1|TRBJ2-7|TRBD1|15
TGCAGTGCTAGAGATGGGGACAGGGGGGGCCACGAGCAGTACTTC
CSARDGDRGGHEQYF
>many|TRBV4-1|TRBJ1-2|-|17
TGCGCCAGCAGCCAAGTAAGCGGGGAGCAACGACGACATGGCTACACCTTC
CASSQVSGEQRRHGYTF
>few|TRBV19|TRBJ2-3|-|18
TGTGCCAGTAGCACGGCGGGACAGCCCTCAACCACCACAGATACGCAGTATTTT
CASSTAGQPSTTTDTQYF
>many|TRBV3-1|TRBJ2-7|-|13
TGTGCCAGCAGCCCCGGGACAACCTACGAGCAGTACTTC
CASSPGTTYEQYF
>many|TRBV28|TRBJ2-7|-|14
TGTGCCAGCAGTCCAAAATCATTACCCTACGAGCAGTACTTC
CASSPKSLPYEQYF
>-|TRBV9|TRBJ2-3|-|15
TGTGCCAGCAGCGGTAGAAGAGGGCGCGCCGATACGCAGTATTTT
CASSGRRGRADTQYF
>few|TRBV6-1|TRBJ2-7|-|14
TGTGCCAGCAGAAGGGACGTTGTAACCTACGAGCAGTACTTC
CASRRDVVTYEQYF
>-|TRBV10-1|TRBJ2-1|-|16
TGCGCCAGCAGTACCGGGACCCTAAGCTCCTACAATGAGCAGTTCTTC
CASSTGTLSSYNEQFF
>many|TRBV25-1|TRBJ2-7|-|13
TGTGCCAGCGGGTGGGGAATGGGCTACGAGCAGTACTTC
CASGWGMGYEQYF
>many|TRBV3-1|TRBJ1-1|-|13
TGTGCCAGCAGCCAAATGAGTGCCACTGAAGCTTTCTTT
CASSQMSATEAFF
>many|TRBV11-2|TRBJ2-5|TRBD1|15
TGTGCCAGCAGCTCGGGACAGCTTACTCGGGAGACCCAGTACTTC
CASSSGQLTRETQYF
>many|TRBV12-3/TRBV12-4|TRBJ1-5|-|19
TGTGCCAGCAGCTCATTTGGGTGGTCCGAAAGGCAAAGTGATCAGCCCCAGCATTTT
CASSSFGWSERQSDQPQHF
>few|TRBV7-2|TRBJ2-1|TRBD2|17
TGTGCCAACAGCCGAAGGACCAGCGGGAGGCTGCACAATGAGCAGTTCTTC
CANSRRTSGRLHNEQFF
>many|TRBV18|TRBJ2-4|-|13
TGTGCCAGCTCAGGGGCACGGGAAAACATTCAGTACTTC
CASSGARENIQYF
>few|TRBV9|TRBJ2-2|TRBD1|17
TGTGCCAGCAGCGAGCCGAAACAGGGGCGAGCCACCGGGGAGCTGTTTTTT
CASSEPKQGRATGELFF
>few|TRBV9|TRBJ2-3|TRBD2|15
TGTGCCAGCAGCGCCGGGGACTACCTCACAGATACGCAGTATTTT
CASSAGDYLTDTQYF
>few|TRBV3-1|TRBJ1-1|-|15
TGTGCCAGCAGCCAGTCGACAATACCGAACACTGAAGCTTTCTTT
CASSQSTIPNTEAFF
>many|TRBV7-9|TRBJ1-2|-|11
TGTGCCAGCAGCTTCTCCTATGGCTACACCTTC
CASSFSYGYTF
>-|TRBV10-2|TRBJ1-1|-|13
TGCGCCAGCCGGGACCTAGGGAACACTGAAGCTTTCTTT
CASRDLGNTEAFF
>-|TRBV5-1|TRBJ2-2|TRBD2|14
TGCGCCAGCAGCCACGGGGGGGCCCCCGGGGAGCTGTTTTTT
CASSHGGAPGELFF
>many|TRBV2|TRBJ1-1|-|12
TGTGTAAGCGGGACGGAATACACTGAAGCTTTCTTT
CVSGTEYTEAFF
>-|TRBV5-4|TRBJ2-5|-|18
TGTGCCAGCAGCTTGAAAGGTTTGGGCTTTGCCGGGCAAGAGACCCAGTACTTC
CASSLKGLGFAGQETQYF
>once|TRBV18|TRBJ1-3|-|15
TGTGCCAGCTCACCACGGGACGCCTCTGGAAACACCATATATTTT
CASSPRDASGNTIYF
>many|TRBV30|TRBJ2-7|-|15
TGTGCCTGGACCGCGAGCGGCAGGGCCTCCTACGAGCAGTACTTC
CAWTASGRASYEQYF
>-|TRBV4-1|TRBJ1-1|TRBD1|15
TGCGCCAGCAGCCACTTGGGACAGGGTGAGACTGAAGCTTTCTTT
CASSHLGQGETEAFF
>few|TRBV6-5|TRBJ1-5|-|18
TGTGCCAGCAGTTACTCCTCGGGGGGCCTTTATAGCAATCAGCCCCAGCATTTT
CASSYSSGGLYSNQPQHF
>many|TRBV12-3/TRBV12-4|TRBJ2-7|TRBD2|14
TGTGCCAGCACCCTTGGCGGGAGTGAGTACGAGCAGTACTTC
CASTLGGSEYEQYF
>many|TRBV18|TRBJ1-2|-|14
TGTGCCAGCTCAAGCAGGGTGGGCATCCATGGCTACACCTTC
CASSSRVGIHGYTF
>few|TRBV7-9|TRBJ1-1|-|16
TGTGCCAGCAGCCCCGTTGGGCGGGGATATGGCACTGAAGCTTTCTTT
CASSPVGRGYGTEAFF
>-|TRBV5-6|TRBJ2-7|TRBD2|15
TGTGCCAGCAGCGGGGGAGCGGGACGTTACTACGAGCAGTACTTC
CASSGGAGRYYEQYF
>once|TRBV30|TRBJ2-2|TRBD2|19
TGTGCCTGGGGCCCTCGGCAGGGCTCTAGCGGGAGGCGGTTCGGGGAGCTGTTTTTT
CAWGPRQGSSGRRFGELFF
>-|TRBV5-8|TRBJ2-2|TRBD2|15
TGTGCCAGCAGCAGGGGGACTAGCGTGACCGGGGAGCTGTTTTTT
CASSRGTSVTGELFF
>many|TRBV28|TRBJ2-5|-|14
TGTGCCAGCAGTTCTGCGAGCGCGCGGGAGACCCAGTACTTC
CASSSASARETQYF
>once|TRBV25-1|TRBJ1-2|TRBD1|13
TGTGCCAGCAGTTCACAGGGGGCGAGTGGCTACACCTTC
CASSSQGASGYTF
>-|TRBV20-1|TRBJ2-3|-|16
TGCAGTGCTAGAGATCGTACGGGGGCCGGCACAGATACGCAGTATTTT
CSARDRTGAGTDTQYF
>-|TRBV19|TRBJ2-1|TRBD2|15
TGTGCCAGTAGTATAGGACTAGCGGACCACAATGAGCAGTTCTTC
CASSIGLADHNEQFF
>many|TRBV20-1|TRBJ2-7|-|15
TGCAGTGCTGGGTGGACAGCCTTACTCTCCTACGAGCAGTACTTC
CSAGWTALLSYEQYF
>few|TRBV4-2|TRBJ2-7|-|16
TGTGCCAGCAGCCAAGATCCCTGGACGGTCTCCTACGAGCAGTACTTC
CASSQDPWTVSYEQYF
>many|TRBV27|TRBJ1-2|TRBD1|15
TGTGCCAGCAGTTTGGGCAGGGGGGATTACTATGGCTACACCTTC
CASSLGRGDYYGYTF
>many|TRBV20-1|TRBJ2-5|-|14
TGCAGTGCTAGAGACCGGCCCGGCCGAGAGACCCAGTACTTC
CSARDRPGRETQYF
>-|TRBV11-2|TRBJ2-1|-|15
TGTGCCAGCACCCGAACTGGGCTGACGAACAATGAGCAGTTCTTC
CASTRTGLTNNEQFF
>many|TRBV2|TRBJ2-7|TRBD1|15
TGTGCCAGCAGAATGCCGGGACAGGGGAACAACGAGCAGTACTTC
CASRMPGQGNNEQYF
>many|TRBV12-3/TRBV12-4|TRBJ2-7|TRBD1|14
TGTGCCAGCAGTCCGACAGGGGGCCTCTTCGAGCAGTACTTC
CASSPTGGLFEQYF
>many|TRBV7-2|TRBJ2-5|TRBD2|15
TGTGCCAGCAGCGGTCTAGCGGGAGGGGGAGAGACCCAGTACTTC
CASSGLAGGGETQYF
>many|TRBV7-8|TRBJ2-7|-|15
TGTGCCAGCAGCGGTAGCGGAGGAGATACCTACGAGCAGTACTTC
CASSGSGGDTYEQYF
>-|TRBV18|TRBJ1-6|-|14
TGTGCCAGCTCACCATCTATCGGGGCCGAGGCCCTCCACTTT
CASSPSIGAEALHF
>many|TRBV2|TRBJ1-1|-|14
TGTGCCAGCGGCCAGGGGTCGAGAAACACTGAAGCTTTCTTT
CASGQGSRNTEAFF
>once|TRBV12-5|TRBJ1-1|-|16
TGTGCTAGTGGTTCCGGGCGGGGGAACGGGTACACTGAAGCTTTCTTT
CASGSGRGNGYTEAFF
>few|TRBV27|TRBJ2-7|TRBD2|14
TGTGCCAGCAGTGTGGGCGGGAGTGGGTACGAGCAGTACTTC
CASSVGGSGYEQYF
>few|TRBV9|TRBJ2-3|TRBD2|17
TGTGCCAGCAGCGGGACTAGCGGGAGACCCGGCACAGATACGCAGTATTTT
CASSGTSGRPGTDTQYF
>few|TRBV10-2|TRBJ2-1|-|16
TGCGCCAGCAGTGATTTTCAGGGGGGGTCCTACAATGAGCAGTTCTTC
CASSDFQGGSYNEQFF